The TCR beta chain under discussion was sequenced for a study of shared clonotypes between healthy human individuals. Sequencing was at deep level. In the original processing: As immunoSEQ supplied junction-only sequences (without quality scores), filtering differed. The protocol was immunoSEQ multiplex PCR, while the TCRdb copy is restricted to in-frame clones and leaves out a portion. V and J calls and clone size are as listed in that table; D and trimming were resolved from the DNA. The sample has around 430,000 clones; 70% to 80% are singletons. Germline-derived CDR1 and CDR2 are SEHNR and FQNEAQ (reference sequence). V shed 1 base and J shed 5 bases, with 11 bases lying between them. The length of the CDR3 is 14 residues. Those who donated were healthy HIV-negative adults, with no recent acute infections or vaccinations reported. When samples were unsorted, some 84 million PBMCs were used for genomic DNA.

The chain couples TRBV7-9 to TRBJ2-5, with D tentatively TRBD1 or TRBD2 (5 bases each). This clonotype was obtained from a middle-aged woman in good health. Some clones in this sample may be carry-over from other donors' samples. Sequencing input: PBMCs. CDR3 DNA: TGTGCCAGCAGCTTAGTTGGGGGAACGGAGACCCAGTACTTC. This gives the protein CASSLVGGTETQYF.